This T cell receptor beta chain was sequenced for a study of spatial heterogeneity in lung cancer. About the study: The donor population consisted of about 75 patients with untreated, early-stage non-small cell lung cancer.

The time point: blood at routine non-recurrence follow-up after resection. The authors sequenced whole RNA from tumor, nontumor lung or frozen PBMC without sorting. This clonotype showed up many times. TCRdb passed the 5' RACE reads through MiXCR, listing each CDR3 protein once. The data contain approximately 50,000 distinct CDR3 sequences, 6% to 8.5% of them seen just once; the ten biggest clones take up around 38%. Trimming shortened V by 3 bases and J by 5 bases, and 12 bases separated the two germline ends. The CDR3 length is 13 residues. CDR1 SGHRS and CDR2 YFSETQ come from the germline V gene. The sample was PBMCs, taken at follow-up. J is TRBJ2-7 and V is TRBV5-1; perhaps TRBD2 as D (5 bases). The receptor comes from a female donor with early-stage non-small cell lung cancer. The DNA for the CDR3 is TGCGCCAGCAGCTGGCGCGAGGGAGACGAGCAGTACTTC. As protein: CASSWREGDEQYF.